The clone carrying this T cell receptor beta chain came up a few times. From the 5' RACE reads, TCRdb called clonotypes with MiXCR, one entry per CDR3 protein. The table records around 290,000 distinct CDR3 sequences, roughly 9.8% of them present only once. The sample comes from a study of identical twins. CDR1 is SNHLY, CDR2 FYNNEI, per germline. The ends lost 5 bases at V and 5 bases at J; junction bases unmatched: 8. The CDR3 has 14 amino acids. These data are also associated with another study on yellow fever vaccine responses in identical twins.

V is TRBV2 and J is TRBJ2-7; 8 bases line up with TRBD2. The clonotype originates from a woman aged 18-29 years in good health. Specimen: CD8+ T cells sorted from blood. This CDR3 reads CASSPGLGYHEQYF. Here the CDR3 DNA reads TGTGCCAGCAGTCCGGGACTAGGGTACCACGAGCAGTACTTC.